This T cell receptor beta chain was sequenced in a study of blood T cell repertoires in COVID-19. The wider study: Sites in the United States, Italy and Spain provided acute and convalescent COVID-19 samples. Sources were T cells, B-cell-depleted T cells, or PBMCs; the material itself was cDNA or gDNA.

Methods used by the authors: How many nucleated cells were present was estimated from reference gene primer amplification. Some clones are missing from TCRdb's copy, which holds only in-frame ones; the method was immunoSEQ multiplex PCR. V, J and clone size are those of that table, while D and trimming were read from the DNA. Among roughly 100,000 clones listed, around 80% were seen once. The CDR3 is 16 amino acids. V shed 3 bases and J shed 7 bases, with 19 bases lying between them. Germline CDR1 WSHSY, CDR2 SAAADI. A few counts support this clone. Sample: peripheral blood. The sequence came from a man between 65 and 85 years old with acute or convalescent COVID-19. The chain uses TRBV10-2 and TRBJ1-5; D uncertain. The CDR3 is CASSERGPGSWQPQHF. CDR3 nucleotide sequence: TGCGCCAGCAGTGAAAGAGGCCCGGGAAGCTGGCAGCCCCAGCATTTT.